This entry concerns a single TCR beta chain. It lacks a known antigen. Per-base quality was not reported, and no clone a single base away is much larger than it. The entire amount of isolated RNA was reverse transcribed using the High Capacity cDNA Reverse Transcription Kit, so the sequenced TCRB transcripts were expressed ones. Naive, central memory and regulatory T cell samples underwent deep immunoSEQ sequencing, averaging about 3.57 million total reads per sample. Sorted cells were lysed in RLT buffer and RNA was extracted with DNase-treated RNeasy Micro or Mini kits, depending on cell number. To prevent cross-contamination, every cell subset was processed on its own, while patient and healthy donor samples were processed together. Using the immunoSEQ multiplex PCR, TCRB sequences were amplified from cDNA into 87-bp fragments spanning the CDR3 region. Sequencing of the amplicons was done on the Illumina HiSeq platform. The authors' pipeline ran thus. Synthetic template baselines were used to correct PCR bias computationally, reads within Hamming distance 2 were collapsed, and singletons that could not be merged were discarded. Reads were aligned against IMGT so that V, D and J genes, CDR3 length and insertions or deletions at six rearrangement sites could be assigned. Within each subset, clonotype counts were normalized to the number of sorted cells before true diversity and Gini coefficients were calculated with the tcR R package. Repertoire sharing was quantified using the overlap coefficient calculated on TCRB nucleotide sequences. As a proxy for the pre-selection repertoire, out-of-frame TCRB sequences from naive cells were analyzed. TCRdb limited this immuneACCESS table to in-frame rearrangements with V and J called. A share of clones is missing; checked studies link under half to unresolved V genes, and the rest is unexplained. Clone size and V and J calls were adopted from that table, with D and trimming inferred from the DNA. This sample comprises about 270,000 clones, around 15% of them detected only once. Approximately 0.015% of the sample is in the top ten clones.

A single peripheral blood draw of around 100 mL on average was collected from each donor into heparinised tubes. Using a panel that included CD45RO, CCR7, CD25, CD127, CD95 and CD27, naive, central memory, regulatory and stem cell-like memory CD4+ T cells were sorted on a BD FACSAria II. All sorted populations exceeded 95% purity. PBMCs were separated immediately by Lymphoprep density gradient centrifugation and were stained directly, without being cultured. So that batch effects would be minimized, each experiment stained and sorted samples in pairs, pairing one healthy donor with one patient. The data were obtained in a study of beta chain features in type 1 diabetes (dated by TCRdb to 2017 to 2018). For context, the study as a whole: Mean age, gender distribution, total cell number and subset yield did not differ between patients and healthy donors. Regulatory and stem cell-like memory subsets were isolated from only 8 patients and roughly eight healthy donors, whereas naive and central memory subsets came from all 30 or so donors. Across all samples, some 100,000,000 sorted cells were examined, and cell number per subset correlated strongly with RNA yield. In the study, recently diagnosed type 1 diabetes patients and matched healthy donors were compared on the TCRB repertoires of their sorted circulating CD4+ T cell subsets.

Findings and caveats that apply to the study as a whole: Because cDNA was sequenced instead of genomic DNA, highly expressing activated cells could be over-represented, though the groups showed no difference in activation or CD3 levels. Naive, central memory and regulatory TCRB repertoires appeared more similar among patients than among healthy donors. PCR might favor shorter templates, but patient and control samples were amplified and corrected together, so any skew would affect both groups equally. At VDJ recombination sites, type 1 diabetes patients had fewer insertions and more deleted nucleotides, which implies abnormalities in thymic rearrangement. In all four CD4+ subsets, TCRB CDR3 length was moderately but significantly shorter in type 1 diabetes patients. Only small numbers of individuals were included in the HLA sub-analyses, which left unresolved whether HLA type had any influence on TCRB rearrangement.

Source material: naive CD4+ T cells from blood. In light of the paper, this sample's cell subset or site label describes: true naive CD4+ T cells. This clonotype was sampled from a man younger than 45 with type 1 diabetes.

The CDR3 amino acid sequence is: CASSLTPLRYEQYF. The nucleotide sequence reads TGTGCCAGTAGCCTGACTCCTCTCCGCTACGAGCAGTACTTC. The V gene is TRBV19 and the J gene is TRBJ2-7; there is no confident call for the D gene. CDR1 and CDR2 are drawn from the germline V gene (reference sequence): LNHDA, SQIVND. Including cysteine and phenylalanine, the CDR3 has 14 amino acids. Here the CDR3 DNA is all that survives: 42 bases in frame from base 1. The junction carries 15 bases between V and J, which are trimmed by 6 bases and 3 bases respectively.